These 5 T cell receptor beta chains were sequenced from one sample in a study of blood T cell repertoires in COVID-19. Sequencing used immunoSEQ multiplex PCR; TCRdb keeps in-frame clones, though not all of them. The table includes 200,000 to 250,000 clones, 70% to 90% detected once. Source material: peripheral blood. Receptor source: a woman aged 40-49 years who had recovered from COVID-19.

The chain is built from TRBV28 and TRBJ2-5; the D gene is possibly TRBD1 (6 bases). Per the germline V gene, CDR1 is MDHEN and CDR2 is SYDVKM. V was shortened by 3 bases and J by 0 bases, with 14 bases between the two germline ends. The CDR3 has 16 residues. The CDR3: CASSFFSTGYQETQYF. The DNA of the CDR3 is TGTGCCAGCAGTTTTTTTTCCACAGGGTACCAAGAGACCCAGTACTTC. Full variable domain (missing parts from reference TRBV28 and TRBJ2-5): DVKVTQSSRYLVKRTGEKVFLECVQDMDHENMFWYRQDPGLGLRLIYFSYDVKMKEKGDIPEGYSVSREKKERFSLILESASTNQTSMYLCASSFFSTGYQETQYFGPGTRLLVL.

The V and J genes are TRBV6-6 and TRBJ2-2, with 10 positions matching TRBD1. Trimming cost V 8 bases and J 6 bases; bases outside gene matches: 6. CDR3 length: 14 amino acids. CDR1 and CDR2 (germline): MNHNY, SVGAGI (reference sequence). DNA of the CDR3: TGTGCCAGCGACAGGGGGCCCCTGCCCGGGGAGCTGTTTTTT. It translates to CASDRGPLPGELFF.

V usage is TRBV30 and J usage is TRBJ1-5; D is possibly TRBD1 (5 bases). The V end lost 1 base, the J end lost 3 bases, and 16 bases lay between the germline ends. Germline-derived CDR1 and CDR2 are GTSNPN and SVGIG (reference sequence). The CDR3 runs 16 residues. CDR3 nucleotide sequence: TGTGCCTGGAGTGATCGGTCGGGACTCCTCAATCAGCCCCAGCATTTT. Translated: CAWSDRSGLLNQPQHF.

As concerns this clone: This clone may be a read error of a much larger clone one base away. Other DNA sequences of this sample code for an identical CDR3. The chain is built from TRBV6-1 and TRBJ1-5, with D unresolved. The V gene lost 2 bases and the J gene lost 5 bases, with 7 bases spanning the gap. The CDR3 is made up of 13 amino acids. CDR1 is MNHNS and CDR2 is SASEGT in the germline V gene. The CDR3: CASSESGYQPQHF. CDR3 nucleotides: TGTGCCAGCAGTGAAAGCGGTTATCAGCCCCAGCATTTT.

The chain recombines TRBV29-1 with TRBJ1-1, with 7 positions matching TRBD1. Germline CDR1 and CDR2: SQVTM and ANQGSEA. The CDR3 loop spans 13 amino acids. Germline trimming cut 7 bases from V and 0 bases from J; bases unmatched to any gene: 5. The CDR3 region has the DNA TGCAGCGGTCGACAGGGTATGAACACTGAAGCTTTCTTT. Translation gives CSGRQGMNTEAFF. Drawing the rest from reference TRBV29-1 and TRBJ1-1, the complete variable domain is SAVISQKPSRDICQRGTSLTIQCQVDSQVTMMFWYRQQPGQSLTLIATANQGSEATYESGFVIDKFPISRPNLTFSTLTVSNMSPEDSSIYLCSGRQGMNTEAFFGQGTRLTVV.